This T cell receptor (beta chain) was sequenced during a study of control samples from healthy donors and cancer patients. The V gene lost 5 bases and the J gene lost 8 bases, with 15 bases spanning the gap. The germline CDR1 and CDR2 sequences are SGHTA and FQGNSA. The CDR3 contains 13 residues. Clones were sequenced by immunoSEQ multiplex PCR, and TCRdb holds only the in-frame ones, with some missing. This table has around 90,000 clones, over 75% appearing once. This receptor was identified in a woman aged 40 to 49 in good health. This chain joins TRBV7-2 and TRBJ1-2; unclear D gene. The material sequenced was blood. CDR3 nucleotide sequence: TGTGCCAGCAGCCCGTCTTTGGTTCGCGGCTACACCTTC. Protein: CASSPSLVRGYTF.